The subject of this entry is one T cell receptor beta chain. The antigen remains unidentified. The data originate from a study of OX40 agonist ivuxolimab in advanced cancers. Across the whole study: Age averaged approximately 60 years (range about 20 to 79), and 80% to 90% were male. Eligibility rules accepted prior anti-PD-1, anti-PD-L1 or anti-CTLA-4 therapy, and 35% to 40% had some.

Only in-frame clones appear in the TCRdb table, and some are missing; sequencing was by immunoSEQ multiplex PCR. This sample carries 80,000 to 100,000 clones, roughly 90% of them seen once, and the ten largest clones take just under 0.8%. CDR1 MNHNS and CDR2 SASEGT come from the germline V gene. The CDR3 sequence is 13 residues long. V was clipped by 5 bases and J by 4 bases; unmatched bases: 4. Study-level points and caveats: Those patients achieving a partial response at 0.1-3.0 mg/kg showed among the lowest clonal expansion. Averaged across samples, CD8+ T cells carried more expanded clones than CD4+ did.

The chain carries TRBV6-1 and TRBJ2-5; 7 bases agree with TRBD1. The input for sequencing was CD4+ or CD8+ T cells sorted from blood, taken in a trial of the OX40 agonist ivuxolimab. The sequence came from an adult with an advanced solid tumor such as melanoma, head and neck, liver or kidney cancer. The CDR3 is CASSSGTAETQYF. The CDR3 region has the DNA TGTGCCAGCAGTTCCGGGACAGCAGAGACCCAGTACTTC.